The 32 T cell receptor beta chains reported below all come from one sample, sequenced in a study of tumor-infiltrating lymphocytes in localized non-small cell lung cancer. Profiled with immunoSEQ multiplex PCR; TCRdb holds only in-frame clones, not every one. The sample lists about 15,000 clones, roughly 72% occurring once. Specimen: lung tumor tissue. The receptors come from a human donor with non-small cell lung cancer.

The rearrangement links TRBV7-9 to TRBJ1-2; TRBD1 agrees at 12 bases. The CDR3 contains 15 residues. Trimming cost V 0 bases and J 7 bases; bases outside gene matches: 3. In germline, CDR1 is SEHNR, CDR2 FQNEAQ (reference sequence). Here the CDR3 DNA reads TGTGCCAGCAGCTTAGCCGGGACAGGGGGCAGTGGCTACACCTTC. Encoded protein: CASSLAGTGGSGYTF.

The chain joins TRBV30 to TRBJ1-1; 9 bases are a match to TRBD1. The germline gives CDR1 GTSNPN, CDR2 SVGIG (reference sequence). V gave up 3 bases and J gave up 10 bases; unmatched junction bases: 12. The CDR3 contains 14 residues. Written as DNA, the CDR3 is TGTGCCTGGAGGCCCACCCGGGGGACAGGGCCAGCTTTCTTT. This translates into CAWRPTRGTGPAFF. The whole variable domain, remainder taken from reference TRBV30 and TRBJ1-1, is SQTIHQWPATLVQPVGSPLSLECTVEGTSNPNLYWYRQAAGRGLQLLFYSVGIGQISSEVPQNLSASRPQDRQFILSSKKLLLSDSGFYLCAWRPTRGTGPAFFGQGTRLTVV.

This rearrangement joins TRBV5-1 to TRBJ2-5, with a tentative D call TRBD1 (6 bases). Germline CDR1 SGHRS, CDR2 YFSETQ. The CDR3 runs 13 residues. V lost 1 base to trimming and J lost 3 bases, with 7 bases between them. As DNA, the CDR3 is TGCGCCAGCAGCTTGCACAGGGAAGAGACCCAGTACTTC. It encodes CASSLHREETQYF. Full variable domain (rest looked up from reference TRBV5-1 and TRBJ2-5): KAGVTQTPRYLIKTRGQQVTLSCSPISGHRSVSWYQQTPGQGLQFLFEYFSETQRNKGNFPGRFSGRQFSNSRSEMNVSTLELGDSALYLCASSLHREETQYFGPGTRLLVL.

This clone occurred a few times. This sequence joins TRBV7-6 and TRBJ2-3; D is unresolved. V lost 1 base to trimming and J lost 6 bases, with 8 bases between them. The CDR3 covers 13 residues. Looked up from germline, CDR1 is SGHVS and CDR2 is FNYEAQ. CDR3 in amino acids: CASSLVLQDTQYF. CDR3 nucleotide sequence: TGTGCCAGCAGCTTAGTTTTGCAGGATACGCAGTATTTT.

V and J are TRBV30 and TRBJ1-2; no clear D gene. The CDR3 covers 13 residues. Germline CDR1 reads GTSNPN; CDR2 reads SVGIG (reference sequence). Trimming took off 0 bases at V and 4 bases at J, with 9 bases between the two ends. Here the CDR3 DNA reads TGTGCCTGGAGTGTACGGGCCTCCTATGGCTACACCTTC. Translation: CAWSVRASYGYTF.

Of note for this clone: Within the sample, other DNA sequences also encode this same CDR3. The genes are TRBV30 and TRBJ1-1; no clear D. Trimming cost V 4 bases and J 1 base, with 13 bases left between them. The CDR3 covers 14 residues. CDR1 GTSNPN and CDR2 SVGIG come from the germline V gene (reference sequence). In DNA, the CDR3 is TGTGCCTGGATAGTGGGCGCGGGGAACACTGAAGCTTTCTTT. This encodes CAWIVGAGNTEAFF.

The gene calls are TRBV4-3 and TRBJ2-1; 11 bases agree with TRBD2. Germline assignment: CDR1 LGHNA and CDR2 YSLEER. This CDR3 comprises 17 residues. J gave up 0 bases and V 1 base, and 2 bases lay outside the gene matches. DNA of the CDR3: TGCGCCAGCAGCCAAGGGCTAGCGGGGGGCTCCTACAATGAGCAGTTCTTC. This codes for CASSQGLAGGSYNEQFF.

The V and J genes are TRBV10-2 and TRBJ2-1; TRBD1 or TRBD2 may be the D gene (5 bases each). The germline V gene encodes CDR1 WSHSY and CDR2 SAAADI. The germline V and J ends were trimmed by 6 bases and 0 bases, with 9 bases remaining between them. CDR3 length equals 14 residues. This chain's CDR3 is CASRGRSSYNEQFF. In DNA, the CDR3 is TGCGCCAGCAGGGGACGGTCCTCCTACAATGAGCAGTTCTTC.

The chain couples TRBV7-8 to TRBJ2-5, with 12 bases fitting TRBD2. The CDR3 runs 15 residues. Looked up from germline, CDR1 is SGHVS and CDR2 is FQNEAQ. J was trimmed by 4 bases and V by 5 bases; bases with no gene match: 5. CDR3 amino acids: CASSLLGLAGETQYF. CDR3 bases: TGTGCCAGCAGCCTCTTGGGACTAGCGGGAGAGACCCAGTACTTC.

This clone was counted only a few times. This rearrangement joins TRBV4-3 to TRBJ2-2; 13 positions match TRBD2. The CDR3 runs to 16 residues. Germline V gene sequence: CDR1 LGHNA, CDR2 YSLEER. After removal of 6 bases from V and 6 bases from J, the junction contained 7 bases not matched to a gene. The CDR3 nucleotides are TGCGCCAGCAGGCCCAGGACTAGCGGGAGTCCCGGGGAGCTGTTTTTT. It yields the protein CASRPRTSGSPGELFF.

This clone was observed a handful of times. This rearrangement joins TRBV19 to TRBJ2-4, with D tentatively TRBD1 or TRBD2 (5 bases each). Trimming stripped 4 bases from V and 0 bases from J, with 10 bases between. This CDR3 is built from 15 residues. Germline V gene sequence: CDR1 LNHDA, CDR2 SQIVND (reference sequence). CDR3 in DNA: TGTGCCAGTAGTACGGGACGGCTAGCCAAAAACATTCAGTACTTC. Translating gives CASSTGRLAKNIQYF.

The chain is built from TRBV15 and TRBJ2-7, with D maybe TRBD2 (5 bases). CDR3 length: 15 residues. Germline CDR1 LNHNV, CDR2 YYDKDF (reference sequence). The V end was cut by 0 bases, the J end by 2 bases, with 11 bases between. CDR3 DNA: TGTGCCACCAGCAGAGATCGCGGGTCGCCCTACGAGCAGTACTTC. Its protein is CATSRDRGSPYEQYF.

V usage is TRBV7-9 and J usage is TRBJ1-4; TRBD1 is a possible D gene (6 bases). The CDR3 runs 15 residues. V was clipped by 5 bases and J by 7 bases, with 17 bases between them. The V gene's germline CDR1 is SEHNR and CDR2 FQNEAQ (reference sequence). This chain's CDR3 is CASSPPGRGGEKLFF. In DNA form, the CDR3 reads TGTGCCAGCAGCCCCCCCGGCAGGGGAGGTGAAAAACTGTTTTTT.

The chain links TRBV7-8 to TRBJ1-3; a weak D match, TRBD1 (5 bases). Trimming stripped 1 base from V and 2 bases from J, with 9 bases between. Germline CDR1 reads SGHVS; CDR2 reads FQNEAQ. The CDR3 has 15 amino acids. This CDR3 reads CASSLEWGAGNTIYF. The CDR3 bases are TGTGCCAGCAGCTTAGAATGGGGGGCTGGAAACACCATATATTTT. The whole variable domain, filled in from reference TRBV7-8 and TRBJ1-3, reads GAGVSQSPRYKVAKRGQDVALRCDPISGHVSLFWYQQALGQGPEFLTYFQNEAQLDKSGLPSDRFFAERPEGSVSTLKIQRTQQEDSAVYLCASSLEWGAGNTIYFGEGSWLTVV.

The chain combines TRBV5-4 with TRBJ2-3, with TRBD2 as a possible D gene (5 bases). V dropped 6 bases and J dropped 5 bases, with 13 bases sitting between them. The CDR3 is 13 amino acids. Per germline, CDR1 SGHNT and CDR2 YYREEE (reference sequence). The chain's CDR3 is CASNLEAIDTQYF. Here the CDR3 DNA reads TGTGCCAGCAACCTGGAGGCAATAGATACGCAGTATTTT.

The chain uses TRBV28 and TRBJ2-7; D is possibly TRBD2 (5 bases). Per the germline V gene, CDR1 is MDHEN and CDR2 is SYDVKM. This CDR3 contains 16 residues. V shed 4 bases and J shed 3 bases, with 19 bases lying between them. The CDR3 reads CASSSRDSVALYEQYF. CDR3 DNA: TGTGCCAGCAGTTCCCGGGATTCAGTTGCTCTCTACGAGCAGTACTTC.

This clone has only one observation. This rearrangement joins TRBV5-5 to TRBJ2-7; 7 nucleotides line up with TRBD1. CDR3 length: 14 amino acids. CDR1 and CDR2 from the germline V gene are SGHKS and YYEKEE (reference sequence). Trimming took 2 bases from V and 7 from J; bases not matched to a gene: 9. CDR3 protein: CASSFAAGGSEQYF. CDR3 sequence (DNA): TGTGCCAGCAGCTTTGCTGCAGGGGGAAGTGAGCAGTACTTC.

This chain joins TRBV11-2 and TRBJ2-7; 8 bases are shared with TRBD2. Germline assignment: CDR1 SGHAT and CDR2 FQNNGV. CDR3 length: 15 amino acids. V gave up 0 bases and J gave up 2 bases; unmatched junction bases: 3. The DNA for the CDR3 is TGTGCCAGCAGCTTAGAACGGGGGGGGGCCTACGAGCAGTACTTC. It is translated as CASSLERGGAYEQYF. Looking up the rest from reference TRBV11-2 and TRBJ2-7 gives the full variable domain: EAGVAQSPRYKIIEKRQSVAFWCNPISGHATLYWYQQILGQGPKLLIQFQNNGVVDDSQLPKDRFSAERLKGVDSTLKIQPAKLEDSAVYLCASSLERGGAYEQYFGPGTRLTVT.

The chain couples TRBV19 to TRBJ2-2; a weak D match, TRBD1 (7 bases). Trimming cost V 3 bases and J 3 bases, with 14 bases left between them. CDR1 and CDR2 (germline): LNHDA, SQIVND (reference sequence). CDR3 length equals 16 residues. The CDR3 here is CASSIRQGGYTGELFF. In nucleotides, the CDR3 is TGTGCCAGTAGTATCCGCCAGGGGGGATACACCGGGGAGCTGTTTTTT.

The chain is built from TRBV15 and TRBJ2-1, with D perhaps matching TRBD2 (6 bases). Germline-derived CDR1 and CDR2 are LNHNV and YYDKDF (reference sequence). The length of the CDR3 is 17 residues. Between the trimmed V and J ends, which lost 3 bases and 0 bases, there was a span of 15 bases. The chain's CDR3 is CATSRGGVLASYNEQFF. The CDR3 DNA follows: TGTGCCACCAGCAGGGGGGGAGTTCTAGCCTCCTACAATGAGCAGTTCTTC. The full variable domain, rest sourced from reference TRBV15 and TRBJ2-1, is DAMVIQNPRYQVTQFGKPVTLSCSQTLNHNVMYWYQQKSSQAPKLLFHYYDKDFNNEADTPDNFQSRRPNTSFCFLDIRSPGLGDTAMYLCATSRGGVLASYNEQFFGPGTRLTVL.

V is TRBV11-1 and J is TRBJ2-1; D not certain. The V gene's germline CDR1 is SGHAT and CDR2 FQDESV (reference sequence). This CDR3 spans 14 amino acids. V was trimmed by 8 bases and J by 6 bases, leaving 17 bases between them. CDR3 DNA: TGTGCCAGCGGATACCTCCACCGCGGCAATGAGCAGTTCTTC. It specifies CASGYLHRGNEQFF.

V is TRBV5-1 and J is TRBJ1-2; D perhaps matches TRBD1 (5 bases). The germline CDR1 and CDR2 sequences are SGHRS and YFSETQ. This CDR3 is built from 12 residues. V lost 4 bases, J lost 4 bases, and 8 bases lay in between. The CDR3: CASSPDSYGYTF. CDR3 sequence (DNA): TGCGCCAGCAGCCCTGACAGCTATGGCTACACCTTC.

The V and J genes are TRBV6-5 and TRBJ1-1; D unclear. This CDR3 is built from 15 residues. Germline values: CDR1 MNHEY, CDR2 SVGAGI. Deletions cut 0 bases from V and 2 bases from J, with 10 bases between. The CDR3: CASSYSIKGNTEAFF. The CDR3 coding sequence is TGTGCCAGCAGTTACTCGATCAAGGGAAACACTGAAGCTTTCTTT.

The V call is TRBV5-4, the J call TRBJ1-2; 11 bases line up with TRBD1. The CDR3 spans 15 residues. CDR1 SGHNT and CDR2 YYREEE come from the germline V gene (reference sequence). The trim removed 5 bases at V and 3 bases at J, leaving 6 bases unmatched. CDR3 DNA sequence: TGTGCCAGCAGTTACCGGACAGGGGGCTACTATGGCTACACCTTC. Amino acid sequence: CASSYRTGGYYGYTF. The variable domain in full, completed from reference TRBV5-4 and TRBJ1-2, reads ETGVTQSPTHLIKTRGQQVTLRCSSQSGHNTVSWYQQALGQGPQFIFQYYREEENGRGNFPPRFSGLQFPNYSSELNVNALELDDSALYLCASSYRTGGYYGYTFGSGTRLTVV.

This chain connects TRBV6-1 to TRBJ1-2, with D perhaps TRBD1 (5 bases). CDR3 length equals 13 residues. Per germline, CDR1 MNHNS and CDR2 SASEGT. The V gene lost 10 bases and the J gene lost 3 bases, with 15 bases spanning the gap. The CDR3 nucleotides read TGTGCCACCGGGGCACGGGGGTACTATGGCTACACCTTC. Translation gives CATGARGYYGYTF.

V and J are TRBV6-6 and TRBJ2-7, with TRBD2 matching 9 bases. Germline V gene sequence: CDR1 MNHNY, CDR2 SVGAGI (reference sequence). The CDR3 has 15 residues. V trimming: 3 bases; J trimming: 7 bases; junction bases outside the gene matches: 10. The CDR3 loop reads CASSYGGLAVREQYF. CDR3 in DNA: TGTGCCAGCAGTTATGGGGGACTAGCTGTGAGGGAGCAGTACTTC.

The chain recombines TRBV7-9 with TRBJ2-7, with TRBD1 matching over 9 bases. The CDR3 has 16 amino acids. Trimming at V came to 1 base and at J to 5 bases, leaving 9 bases not matched to a gene. The germline gives CDR1 SEHNR, CDR2 FQNEAQ (reference sequence). The CDR3 DNA is TGTGCCAGCAGCTTAGATCCGGGACAGGGTTCCCACGAGCAGTACTTC. Translating it yields CASSLDPGQGSHEQYF.

This clone was counted once. This chain joins TRBV15 and TRBJ2-3; 8 positions match TRBD2. J gave up 2 bases and V 11 bases, and 6 bases lay outside the gene matches. The CDR3 loop spans 13 amino acids. Per the germline V gene, CDR1 is LNHNV and CDR2 is YYDKDF (reference sequence). The DNA for the CDR3 is TGTGCCCCGATAGCGGGGTTCACAGATACGCAGTATTTT. Residues: CAPIAGFTDTQYF.

CDR3 residues: CSVEGRIADTQYF. In nucleotides, the CDR3 is TGCAGCGTTGAGGGGAGGATAGCAGATACGCAGTATTTT. The V call is TRBV29-1, the J call TRBJ2-3, with D tentatively TRBD2 (6 bases). The V gene lost 3 bases and the J gene lost 4 bases, with 11 bases spanning the gap. Germline loops: CDR1 SQVTM, CDR2 ANQGSEA. The CDR3 has 13 amino acids.

The chain couples TRBV9 to TRBJ2-1; 8 bases match TRBD1. V shed 1 base, J shed 7 bases, and the junction held 10 bases outside the gene matches. Germline CDR1 SGDLS, CDR2 YYNGEE. The CDR3 length is 16 residues. The DNA of the CDR3 is TGTGCCAGCAGCGTACTCCCCACAGGGGGTATGAATGAGCAGTTCTTC. It translates to CASSVLPTGGMNEQFF.

Within the sample, this clone is medium-sized (0.01 to 0.1%). This chain connects TRBV6-6 to TRBJ1-5, with D uncertain. Germline V gene data show CDR1 as MNHNY and CDR2 as SVGAGI (reference sequence). The V end lost 7 bases, the J end lost 0 bases, and 10 bases lay between the germline ends. This CDR3 has 14 residues. In DNA form, the CDR3 reads TGTGCCAGCAAGGCAGCGTATAGCAATCAGCCCCAGCATTTT. Its translation is CASKAAYSNQPQHF.

This clone was found a few times. This chain links TRBV10-2 with TRBJ1-5, with no clear D. This CDR3 region has 15 residues. V was pared by 0 bases and J by 5 bases, with 11 bases between. The germline V gene encodes CDR1 WSHSY and CDR2 SAAADI. The CDR3 here is CASSESAGEYQPQHF. For the CDR3, the DNA is TGCGCCAGCAGTGAGTCTGCTGGGGAGTATCAGCCCCAGCATTTT.